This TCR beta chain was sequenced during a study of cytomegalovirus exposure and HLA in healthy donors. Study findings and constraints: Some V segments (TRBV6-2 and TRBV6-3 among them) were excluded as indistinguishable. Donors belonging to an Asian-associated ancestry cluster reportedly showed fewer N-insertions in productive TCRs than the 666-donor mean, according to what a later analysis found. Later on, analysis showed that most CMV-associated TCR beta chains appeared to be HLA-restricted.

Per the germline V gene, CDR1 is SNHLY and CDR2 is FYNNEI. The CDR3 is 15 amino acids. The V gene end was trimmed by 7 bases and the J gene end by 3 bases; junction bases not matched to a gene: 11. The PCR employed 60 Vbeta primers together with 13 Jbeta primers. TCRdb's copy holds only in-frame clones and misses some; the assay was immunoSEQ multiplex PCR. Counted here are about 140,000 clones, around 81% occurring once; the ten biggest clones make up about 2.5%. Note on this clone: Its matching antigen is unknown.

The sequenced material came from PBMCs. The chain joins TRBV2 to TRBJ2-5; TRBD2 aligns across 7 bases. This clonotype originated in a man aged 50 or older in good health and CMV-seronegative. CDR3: CASIKQGEGKETQYF. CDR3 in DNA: TGTGCCAGCATCAAGCAAGGGGAGGGGAAAGAGACCCAGTACTTC.